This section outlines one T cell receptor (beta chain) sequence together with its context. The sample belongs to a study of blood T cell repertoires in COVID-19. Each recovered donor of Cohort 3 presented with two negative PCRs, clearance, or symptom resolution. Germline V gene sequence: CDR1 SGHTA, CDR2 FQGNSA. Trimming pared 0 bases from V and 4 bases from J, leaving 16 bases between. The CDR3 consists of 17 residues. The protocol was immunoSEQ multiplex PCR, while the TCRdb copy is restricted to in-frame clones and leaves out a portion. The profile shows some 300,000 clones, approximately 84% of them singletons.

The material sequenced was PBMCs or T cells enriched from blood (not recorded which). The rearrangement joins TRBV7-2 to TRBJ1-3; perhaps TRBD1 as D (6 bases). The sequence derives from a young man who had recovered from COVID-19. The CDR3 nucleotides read TGTGCCAGCAGCTTAGCTCAGCTGGGGGCAGGGGGAAACACCATATATTTT. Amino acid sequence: CASSLAQLGAGGNTIYF.